These 4 T cell receptor beta chains originate from one sample sequenced in a study of blood T cell repertoires in COVID-19. Repertoires were generated with immunoSEQ multiplex PCR, while TCRdb's copy carries only in-frame clones and drops some. In the table there are tens of thousands of clones, more than 65% of which are singletons. The sample taken for sequencing was peripheral blood. All receptors derive from a woman aged 80 or over with active or convalescent COVID-19.

This clone has only a few counts. This sequence joins TRBV5-1 and TRBJ2-3, with 8 bases lining up with TRBD1. The CDR3 extends over 16 amino acids. Trimming at V came to 0 bases and at J to 1 base, leaving 4 bases not matched to a gene. From germline, CDR1 is SGHRS and CDR2 YFSETQ. Here the CDR3 reads CASSLAPGQGTDTQYF. The CDR3 DNA sequence: TGCGCCAGCAGCTTGGCCCCGGGACAGGGCACAGATACGCAGTATTTT.

The gene calls are TRBV15 and TRBJ2-3; TRBD1 agrees at 9 bases. J lost 4 bases, V lost 1 base, and 6 bases had no gene match. This CDR3 has 16 amino acids. The germline V gene has CDR1 LNHNV and CDR2 YYDKDF (reference sequence). The CDR3 DNA follows: TGTGCCACCAGCAGAGGGACAGGGGCCGGGTCAGATACGCAGTATTTT. Translated, it gives CATSRGTGAGSDTQYF.

This clone was detected a few times. This rearrangement joins TRBV21-1 to TRBJ1-2; the table's D call, TRBD1, has no DNA check behind it. TRBV21-1 is a pseudogene. This CDR3 region has 12 residues. In DNA form, the CDR3 reads TGTGCCAGCAGCTCCTATCGACCCAGGAAACGCTTC. Its translation is CASSSYRPRKRF.

The gene calls are TRBV7-2 and TRBJ1-5; 7 bases fit TRBD1. This CDR3 has 14 residues. Per germline, CDR1 SGHTA and CDR2 FQGNSA. V shed 3 bases and J 7 bases; nucleotides not matched to a gene: 6. The CDR3 is CASSLGYRGQPQHF. As DNA, the CDR3 is TGTGCCAGCAGCTTGGGGTACAGGGGCCAGCCCCAGCATTTT.